Here is one T cell receptor (beta chain) with its context. Donors were healthy HIV-negative adults without recently reported acute infections or vaccinations. Researchers sequenced unsorted PBMC DNA using ten immunoSEQ deep assay plates. Using immunoSEQ multiplex PCR, the repertoire was profiled, and TCRdb retains in-frame clones only, with some absent. The sample includes around 500,000 clones, 76% of them seen just once. V lost 6 bases to trimming and J lost 2 bases, with 13 bases between them. The CDR3 is 14 residues long. Germline assignment: CDR1 SNHLY and CDR2 FYNNEI. This sample was taken from a study of shared clonotypes between healthy human individuals.

The clonotype was recovered from a woman aged 40-49 years in good health. Some clones in this sample may be carry-over from other donors' samples. Sequenced material: PBMCs. The chain couples TRBV2 to TRBJ2-5, with D uncertain. The CDR3 reads CASSGSRIQETQYF. CDR3 nucleotide sequence: TGTGCCAGCAGCGGATCGAGGATACAAGAGACCCAGTACTTC.